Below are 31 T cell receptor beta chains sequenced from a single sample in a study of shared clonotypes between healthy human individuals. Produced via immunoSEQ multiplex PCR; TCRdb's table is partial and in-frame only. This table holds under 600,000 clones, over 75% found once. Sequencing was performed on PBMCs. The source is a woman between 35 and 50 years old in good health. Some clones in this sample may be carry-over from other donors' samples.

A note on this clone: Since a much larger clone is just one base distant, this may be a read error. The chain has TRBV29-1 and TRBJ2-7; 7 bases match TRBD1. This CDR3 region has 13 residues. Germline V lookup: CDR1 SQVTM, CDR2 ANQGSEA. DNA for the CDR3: TGCAGCGTTCGGGGACAGTCCTCCCACGAGCAGTACTTC. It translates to CSVRGQSSHEQYF.

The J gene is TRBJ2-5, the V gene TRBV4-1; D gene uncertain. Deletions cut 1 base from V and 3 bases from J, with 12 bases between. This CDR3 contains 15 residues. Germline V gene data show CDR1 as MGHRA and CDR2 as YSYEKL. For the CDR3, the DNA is TGCGCCAGCAGCCAAGTTCAATCGCTGAAAGAGACCCAGTACTTC. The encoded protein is CASSQVQSLKETQYF.

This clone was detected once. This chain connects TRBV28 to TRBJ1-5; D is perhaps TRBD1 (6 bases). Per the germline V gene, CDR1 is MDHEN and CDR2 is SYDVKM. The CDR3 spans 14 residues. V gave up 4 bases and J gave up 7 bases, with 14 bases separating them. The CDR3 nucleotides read TGTGCCAGCAGTTGGGGGGGCGCGGGGCAGCCCCAGCATTTT. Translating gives CASSWGGAGQPQHF.

CDR3 residues: CASSGTSGREETQYF. CDR3 nucleotide sequence: TGCGCCAGCAGCGGGACTAGCGGGAGGGAGGAGACCCAGTACTTC. The J gene is TRBJ2-5, the V gene TRBV5-1; 16 nucleotides align to TRBD2. CDR3 length: 15 amino acids. V lost 4 bases to trimming and J lost 5 bases; unmatched junction nucleotides: 2. From germline, CDR1 is SGHRS and CDR2 YFSETQ. Variable domain in full (rest from reference TRBV5-1 and TRBJ2-5): KAGVTQTPRYLIKTRGQQVTLSCSPISGHRSVSWYQQTPGQGLQFLFEYFSETQRNKGNFPGRFSGRQFSNSRSEMNVSTLELGDSALYLCASSGTSGREETQYFGPGTRLLVL.

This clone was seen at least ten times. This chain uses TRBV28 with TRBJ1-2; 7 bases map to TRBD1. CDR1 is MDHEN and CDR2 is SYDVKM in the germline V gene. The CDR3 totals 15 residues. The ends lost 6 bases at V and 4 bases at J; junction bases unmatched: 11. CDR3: CASSLLTGDSYGYTF. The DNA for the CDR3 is TGTGCCAGCAGCCTCCTTACAGGGGATTCCTATGGCTACACCTTC.

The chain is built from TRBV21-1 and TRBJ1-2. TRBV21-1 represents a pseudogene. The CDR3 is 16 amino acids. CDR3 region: CASSKSIAELDYGYTF. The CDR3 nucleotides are TGTGCCAGCAGCAAATCGATTGCGGAATTAGACTATGGCTACACCTTC.

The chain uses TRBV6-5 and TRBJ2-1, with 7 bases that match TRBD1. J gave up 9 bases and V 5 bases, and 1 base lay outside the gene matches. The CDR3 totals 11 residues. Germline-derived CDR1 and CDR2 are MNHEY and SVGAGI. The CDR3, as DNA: TGTGCCAGCAGTAACAGGGGTGAGCAGTTCTTC. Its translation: CASSNRGEQFF.

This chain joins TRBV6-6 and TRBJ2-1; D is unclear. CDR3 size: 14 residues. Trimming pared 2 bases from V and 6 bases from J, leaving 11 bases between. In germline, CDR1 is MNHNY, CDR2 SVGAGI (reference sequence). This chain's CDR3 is CASSYPSGANEQFF. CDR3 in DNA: TGTGCCAGCAGTTACCCCTCTGGAGCCAATGAGCAGTTCTTC.

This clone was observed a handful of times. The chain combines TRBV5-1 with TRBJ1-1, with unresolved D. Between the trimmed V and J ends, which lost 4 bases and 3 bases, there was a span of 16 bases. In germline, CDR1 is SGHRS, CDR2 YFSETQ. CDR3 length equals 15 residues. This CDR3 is CASSPLGNWDTEAFF. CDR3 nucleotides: TGCGCCAGCAGCCCCCTCGGGAATTGGGACACTGAAGCTTTCTTT.

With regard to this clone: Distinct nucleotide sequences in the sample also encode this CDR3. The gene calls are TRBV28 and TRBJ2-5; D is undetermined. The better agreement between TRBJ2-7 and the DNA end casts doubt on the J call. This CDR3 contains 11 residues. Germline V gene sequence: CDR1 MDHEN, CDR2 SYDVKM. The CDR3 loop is CASSFGYEQYF. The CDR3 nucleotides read TGTGCCAGCAGTTTTGGTTACGAGCAGTACTTC.

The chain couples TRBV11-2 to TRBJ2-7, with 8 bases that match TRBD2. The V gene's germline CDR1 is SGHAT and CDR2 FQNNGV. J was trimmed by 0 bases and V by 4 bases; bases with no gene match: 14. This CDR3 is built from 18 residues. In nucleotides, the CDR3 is TGTGCCAGCAGCTCCCCACCCACTCTAGCGGGTCGCTCCTACGAGCAGTACTTC. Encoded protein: CASSSPPTLAGRSYEQYF. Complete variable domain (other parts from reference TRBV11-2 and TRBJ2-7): EAGVAQSPRYKIIEKRQSVAFWCNPISGHATLYWYQQILGQGPKLLIQFQNNGVVDDSQLPKDRFSAERLKGVDSTLKIQPAKLEDSAVYLCASSSPPTLAGRSYEQYFGPGTRLTVT.

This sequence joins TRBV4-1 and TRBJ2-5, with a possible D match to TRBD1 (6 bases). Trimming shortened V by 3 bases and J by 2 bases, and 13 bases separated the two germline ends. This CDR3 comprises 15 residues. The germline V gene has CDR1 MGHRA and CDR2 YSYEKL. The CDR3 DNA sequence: TGCGCCAGCAGCCAGGGGAGACAGGAGCAAGAGACCCAGTACTTC. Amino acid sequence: CASSQGRQEQETQYF.

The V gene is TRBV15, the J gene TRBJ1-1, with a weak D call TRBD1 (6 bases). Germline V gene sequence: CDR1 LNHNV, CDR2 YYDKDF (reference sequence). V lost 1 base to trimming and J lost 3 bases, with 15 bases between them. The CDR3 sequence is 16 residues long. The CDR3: CATSRGGGFWDTEAFF. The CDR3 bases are TGTGCCACCAGCAGAGGAGGGGGGTTTTGGGACACTGAAGCTTTCTTT.

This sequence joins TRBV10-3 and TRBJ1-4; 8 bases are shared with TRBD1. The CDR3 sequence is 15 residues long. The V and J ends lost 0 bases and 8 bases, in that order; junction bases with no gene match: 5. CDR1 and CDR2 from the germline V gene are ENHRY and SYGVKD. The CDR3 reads CAISESLTGVEKLFF. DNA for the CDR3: TGTGCCATCAGTGAGTCGCTGACAGGGGTCGAAAAACTGTTTTTT.

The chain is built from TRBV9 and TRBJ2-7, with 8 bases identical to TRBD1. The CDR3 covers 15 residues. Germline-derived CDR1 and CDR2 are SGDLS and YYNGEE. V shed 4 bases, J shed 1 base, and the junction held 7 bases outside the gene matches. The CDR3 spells CASSPEQGASYEQYF. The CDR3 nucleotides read TGTGCCAGCAGCCCGGAGCAGGGGGCTTCCTACGAGCAGTACTTC.

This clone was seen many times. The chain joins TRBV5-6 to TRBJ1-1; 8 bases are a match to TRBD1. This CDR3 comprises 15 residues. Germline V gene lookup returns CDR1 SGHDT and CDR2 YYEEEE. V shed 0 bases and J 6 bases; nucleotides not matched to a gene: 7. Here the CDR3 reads CASSLVDRDRAEAFF. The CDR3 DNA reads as TGTGCCAGCAGCTTGGTGGACAGGGACCGAGCTGAAGCTTTCTTT.

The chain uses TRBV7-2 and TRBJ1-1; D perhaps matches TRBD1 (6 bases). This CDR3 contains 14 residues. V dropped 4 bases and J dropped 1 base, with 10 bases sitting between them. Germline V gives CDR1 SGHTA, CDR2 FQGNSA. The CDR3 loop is CASSSTDRNTEAFF. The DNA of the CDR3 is TGTGCCAGCAGCTCAACGGACAGGAACACTGAAGCTTTCTTT.

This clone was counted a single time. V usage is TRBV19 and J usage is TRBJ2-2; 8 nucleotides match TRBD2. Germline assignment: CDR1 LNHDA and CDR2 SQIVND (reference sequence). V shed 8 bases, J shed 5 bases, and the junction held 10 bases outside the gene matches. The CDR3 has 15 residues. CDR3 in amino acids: CASGSGTPGTGELFF. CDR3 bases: TGTGCCAGTGGTAGCGGGACCCCGGGGACCGGGGAGCTGTTTTTT.

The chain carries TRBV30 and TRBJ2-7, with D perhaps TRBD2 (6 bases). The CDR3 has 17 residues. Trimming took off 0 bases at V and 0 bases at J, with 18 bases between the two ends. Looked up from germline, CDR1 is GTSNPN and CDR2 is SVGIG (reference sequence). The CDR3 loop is CAWSVLVRRDYSYEQYF. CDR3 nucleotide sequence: TGTGCCTGGAGTGTACTAGTTCGGCGGGATTACTCCTACGAGCAGTACTTC.

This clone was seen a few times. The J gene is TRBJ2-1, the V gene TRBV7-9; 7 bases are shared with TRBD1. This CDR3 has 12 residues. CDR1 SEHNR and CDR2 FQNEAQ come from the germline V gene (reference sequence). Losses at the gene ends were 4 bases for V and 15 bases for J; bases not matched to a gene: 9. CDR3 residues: CASSWTGPRRFF. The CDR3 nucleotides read TGTGCCAGCAGCTGGACAGGCCCTAGGCGGTTCTTC.

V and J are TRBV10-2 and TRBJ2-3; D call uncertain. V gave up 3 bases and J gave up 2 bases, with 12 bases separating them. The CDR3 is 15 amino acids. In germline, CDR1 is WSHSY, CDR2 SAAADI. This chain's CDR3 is CASSDPGIPTDTQYF. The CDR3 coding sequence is TGCGCCAGCAGTGACCCTGGGATCCCCACAGATACGCAGTATTTT.

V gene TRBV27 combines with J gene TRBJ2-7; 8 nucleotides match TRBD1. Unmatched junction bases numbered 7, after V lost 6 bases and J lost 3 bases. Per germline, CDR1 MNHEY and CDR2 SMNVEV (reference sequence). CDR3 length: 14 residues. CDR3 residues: CASSPDRAGYEQYF. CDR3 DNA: TGTGCCAGCAGCCCGGACAGGGCCGGCTACGAGCAGTACTTC.

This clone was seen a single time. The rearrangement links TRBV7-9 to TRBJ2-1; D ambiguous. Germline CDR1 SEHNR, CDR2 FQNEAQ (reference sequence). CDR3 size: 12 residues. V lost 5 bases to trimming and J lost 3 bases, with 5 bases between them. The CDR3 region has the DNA TGTGCCAGCAGCCCAAACTACAATGAGCAGTTCTTC. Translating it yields CASSPNYNEQFF. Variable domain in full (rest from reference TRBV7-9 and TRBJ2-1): DTGVSQNPRHKITKRGQNVTFRCDPISEHNRLYWYRQTLGQGPEFLTYFQNEAQLEKSRLLSDRFSAERPKGSFSTLEIQRTEQGDSAMYLCASSPNYNEQFFGPGTRLTVL.

As DNA, the CDR3 is TGTGCCAGCAGAGAGGCCAAACGAGGGACTGAAGCTTTCTTT. It is translated as CASREAKRGTEAFF. The chain combines TRBV7-9 with TRBJ1-1; no reliable D call. The V end was cut by 6 bases, the J end by 5 bases, with 16 bases between. Germline V lookup: CDR1 SEHNR, CDR2 FQNEAQ (reference sequence). CDR3 length: 14 residues.

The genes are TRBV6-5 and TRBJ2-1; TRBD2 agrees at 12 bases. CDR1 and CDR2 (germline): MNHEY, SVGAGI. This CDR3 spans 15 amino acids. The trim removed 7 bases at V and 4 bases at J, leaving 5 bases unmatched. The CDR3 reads CASTDGLAGYNEQFF. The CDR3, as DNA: TGTGCCAGCACCGACGGACTAGCGGGATACAATGAGCAGTTCTTC.

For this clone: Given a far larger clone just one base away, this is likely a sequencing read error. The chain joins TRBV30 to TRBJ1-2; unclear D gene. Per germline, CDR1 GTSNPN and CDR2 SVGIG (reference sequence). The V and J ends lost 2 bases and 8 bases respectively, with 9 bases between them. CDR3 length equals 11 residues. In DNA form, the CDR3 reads TGTGCCTGGAGTTCTCCCGCGGGCTACACCTTC. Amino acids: CAWSSPAGYTF.

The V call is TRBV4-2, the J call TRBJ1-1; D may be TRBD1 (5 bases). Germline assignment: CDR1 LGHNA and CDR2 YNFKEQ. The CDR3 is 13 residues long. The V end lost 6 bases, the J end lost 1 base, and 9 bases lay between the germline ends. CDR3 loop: CASRGGENTEAFF. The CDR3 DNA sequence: TGTGCCAGCAGGGGGGGGGAGAACACTGAAGCTTTCTTT.

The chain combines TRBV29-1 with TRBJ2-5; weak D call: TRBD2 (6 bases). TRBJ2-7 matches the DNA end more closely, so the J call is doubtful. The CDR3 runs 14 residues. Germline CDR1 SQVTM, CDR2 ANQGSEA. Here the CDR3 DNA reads TGCAGCGTTGAAATGGGGGGAGGAGGGTACGAGCAGTACTTC. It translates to CSVEMGGGGYEQYF.

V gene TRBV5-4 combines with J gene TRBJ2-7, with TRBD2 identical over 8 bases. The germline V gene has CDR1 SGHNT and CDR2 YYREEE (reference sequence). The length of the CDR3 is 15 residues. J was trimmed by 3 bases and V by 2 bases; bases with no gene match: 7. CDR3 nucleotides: TGTGCCAGCAGCTTAGCCGTAGCGGGGATCTACGAGCAGTACTTC. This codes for CASSLAVAGIYEQYF.

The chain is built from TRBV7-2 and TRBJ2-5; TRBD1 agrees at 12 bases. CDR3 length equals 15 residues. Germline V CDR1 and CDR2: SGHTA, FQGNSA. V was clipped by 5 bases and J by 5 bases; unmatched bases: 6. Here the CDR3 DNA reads TGTGCCAGCAGCAGAAGGGACAGGGGGCGTGAGACCCAGTACTTC. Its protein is CASSRRDRGRETQYF.

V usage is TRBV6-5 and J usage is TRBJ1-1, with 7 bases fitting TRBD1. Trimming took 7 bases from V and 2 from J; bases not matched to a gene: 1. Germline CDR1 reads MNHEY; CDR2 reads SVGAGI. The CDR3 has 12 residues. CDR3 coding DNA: TGTGCCAGCACAGGGGGAAACACTGAAGCTTTCTTT. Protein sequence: CASTGGNTEAFF.